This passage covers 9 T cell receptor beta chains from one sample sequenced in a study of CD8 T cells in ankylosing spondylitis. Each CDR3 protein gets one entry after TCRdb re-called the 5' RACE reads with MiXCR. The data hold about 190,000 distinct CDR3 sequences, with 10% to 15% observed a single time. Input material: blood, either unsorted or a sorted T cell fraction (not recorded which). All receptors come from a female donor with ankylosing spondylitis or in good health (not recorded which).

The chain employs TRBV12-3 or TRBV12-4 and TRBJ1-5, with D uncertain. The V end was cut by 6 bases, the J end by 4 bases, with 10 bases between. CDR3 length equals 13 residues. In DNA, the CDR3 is TGTGCCAGCAGCCGAGAGAGTAATCAGCCCCAGCATTTT. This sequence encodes CASSRESNQPQHF.

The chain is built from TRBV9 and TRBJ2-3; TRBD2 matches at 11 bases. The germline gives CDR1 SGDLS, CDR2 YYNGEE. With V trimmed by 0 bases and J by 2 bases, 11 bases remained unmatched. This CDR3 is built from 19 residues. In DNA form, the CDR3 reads TGTGCCAGCAGCGTAGAAGACCTAGCGGGAGGTTTCTTCACAGATACGCAGTATTTT. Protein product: CASSVEDLAGGFFTDTQYF.

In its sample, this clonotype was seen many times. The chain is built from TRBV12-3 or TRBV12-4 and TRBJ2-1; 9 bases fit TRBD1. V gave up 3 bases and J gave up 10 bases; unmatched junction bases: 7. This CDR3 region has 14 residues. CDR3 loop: CASSLGQGQWEQFF. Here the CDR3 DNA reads TGTGCCAGCAGTTTGGGACAGGGTCAATGGGAGCAGTTCTTC.

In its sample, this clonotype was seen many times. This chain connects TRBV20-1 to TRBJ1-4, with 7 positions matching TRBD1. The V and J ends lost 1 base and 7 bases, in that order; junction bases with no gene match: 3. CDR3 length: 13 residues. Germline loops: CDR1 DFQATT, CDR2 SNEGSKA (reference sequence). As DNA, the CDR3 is TGCAGTGCTAGAGGCGGGACAGCTGAAAAACTGTTTTTT. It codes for CSARGGTAEKLFF.

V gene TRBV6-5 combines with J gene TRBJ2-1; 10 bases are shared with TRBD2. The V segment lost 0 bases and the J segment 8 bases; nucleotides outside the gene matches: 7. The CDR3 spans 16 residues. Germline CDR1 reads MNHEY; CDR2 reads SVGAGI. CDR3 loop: CASSYSGTSVNDEQFF. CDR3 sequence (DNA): TGTGCCAGCAGTTACTCCGGGACTAGCGTCAACGATGAGCAGTTCTTC.

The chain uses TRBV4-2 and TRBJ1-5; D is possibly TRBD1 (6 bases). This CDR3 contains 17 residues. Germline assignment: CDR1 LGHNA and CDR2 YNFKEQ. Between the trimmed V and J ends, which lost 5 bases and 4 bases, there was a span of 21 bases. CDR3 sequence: CASSRGDGQGLNQPQHF. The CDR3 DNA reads TGTGCCAGCAGCAGGGGGGATGGGCAGGGCCTTAATCAGCCCCAGCATTTT.

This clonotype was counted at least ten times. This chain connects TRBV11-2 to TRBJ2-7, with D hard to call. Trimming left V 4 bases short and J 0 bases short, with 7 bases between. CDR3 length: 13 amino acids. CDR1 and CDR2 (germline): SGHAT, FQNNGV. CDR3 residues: CASSSDNSYEQYF. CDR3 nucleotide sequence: TGTGCCAGCAGCTCCGACAACTCCTACGAGCAGTACTTC.

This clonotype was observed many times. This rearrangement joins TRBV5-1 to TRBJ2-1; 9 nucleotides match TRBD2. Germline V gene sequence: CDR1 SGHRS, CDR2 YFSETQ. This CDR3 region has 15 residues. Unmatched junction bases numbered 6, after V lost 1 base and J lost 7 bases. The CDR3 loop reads CASSLIAGAGNEQFF. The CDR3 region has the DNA TGCGCCAGCAGCTTGATAGCGGGAGCTGGTAATGAGCAGTTCTTC.

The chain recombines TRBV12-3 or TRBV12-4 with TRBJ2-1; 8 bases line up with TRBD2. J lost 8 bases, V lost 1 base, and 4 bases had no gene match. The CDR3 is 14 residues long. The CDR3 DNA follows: TGTGCCAGCAGTTTAGGCGGGAGGACGGATGAGCAGTTCTTC. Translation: CASSLGGRTDEQFF.